This TCR beta chain emerged from a study of blood T cell repertoires in COVID-19. At the level of the study: Nucleic acid was either cDNA or gDNA, and it came from T cells, B-cell-depleted T cells, or PBMCs.

TCRdb keeps only in-frame clones here, not all; method: immunoSEQ multiplex PCR. The sample has roughly 120,000 clones, nearly 90% seen once; the top ten hold 3.5% to 4%. Looked up from germline, CDR1 is MNHNY and CDR2 is SVGAGI (reference sequence). Trimming removed 8 bases at V and 4 bases at J, with 23 bases between. CDR3 size: 16 residues. Enrollment of patients from Seattle took place during active infection, with longitudinal follow-up. The chain combines TRBV6-6 with TRBJ1-2; unclear D gene. This clonotype was obtained from a woman aged 60-70 years with COVID-19, enrolled during active disease. What was sequenced was peripheral blood. In DNA, the CDR3 is TGTGCCAGCTGTACGTCTTTGGGCTCGGCCTTCTATGGCTACACCTTC. It is translated as CASCTSLGSAFYGYTF.